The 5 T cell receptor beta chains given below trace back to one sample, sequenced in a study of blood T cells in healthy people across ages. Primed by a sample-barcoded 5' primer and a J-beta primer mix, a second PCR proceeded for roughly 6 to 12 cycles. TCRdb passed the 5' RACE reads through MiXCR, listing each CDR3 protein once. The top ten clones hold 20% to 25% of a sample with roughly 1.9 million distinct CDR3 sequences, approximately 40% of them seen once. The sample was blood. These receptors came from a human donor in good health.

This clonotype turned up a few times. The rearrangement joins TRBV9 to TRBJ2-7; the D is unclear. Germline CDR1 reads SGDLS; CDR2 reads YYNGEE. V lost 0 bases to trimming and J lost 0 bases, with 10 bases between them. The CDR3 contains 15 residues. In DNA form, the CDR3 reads TGTGCCAGCAGCGTAGGGGGTCCCATCTCCTACGAGCAGTACTTC. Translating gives CASSVGGPISYEQYF.

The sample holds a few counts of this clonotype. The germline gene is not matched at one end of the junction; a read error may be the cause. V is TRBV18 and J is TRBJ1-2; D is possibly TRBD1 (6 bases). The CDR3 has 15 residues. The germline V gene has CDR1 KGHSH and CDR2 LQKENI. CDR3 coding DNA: TGTGCTAGCTCACCAAACGGGGGCCTGGTAGACGGCTACACCTTC. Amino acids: CASSPNGGLVDGYTF.

CDR3 in amino acids: CASRTGQLTGELFF. In nucleotides, the CDR3 is TGTGCCAGCAGAACGGGACAACTCACCGGGGAGCTGTTTTTT. This chain connects TRBV6-2 or TRBV6-3 to TRBJ2-2; a weak D match, TRBD1 (6 bases). Between the trimmed V and J ends, which lost 6 bases and 4 bases, there was a span of 12 bases. There are 14 residues in the CDR3. From germline, CDR1 is MNHEY and CDR2 SVGEGT.

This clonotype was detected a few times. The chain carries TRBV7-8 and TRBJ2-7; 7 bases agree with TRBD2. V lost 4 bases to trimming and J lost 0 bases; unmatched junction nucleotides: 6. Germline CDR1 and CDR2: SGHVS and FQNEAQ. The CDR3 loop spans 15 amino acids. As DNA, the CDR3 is TGTGCCAGCAGCTCGCTAGCGGCCAGCTCCTACGAGCAGTACTTC. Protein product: CASSSLAASSYEQYF.

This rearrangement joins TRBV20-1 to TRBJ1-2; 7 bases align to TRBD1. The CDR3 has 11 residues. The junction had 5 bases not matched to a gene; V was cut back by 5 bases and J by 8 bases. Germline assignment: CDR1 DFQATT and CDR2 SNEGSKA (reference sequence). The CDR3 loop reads CSARTGEGYTF. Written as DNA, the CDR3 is TGCAGTGCTCGCACAGGGGAGGGCTACACCTTC.